These T cell receptor beta chains were read from a single sample in a study of PD-1 blockade in classical Hodgkin lymphoma. Measured with immunoSEQ multiplex PCR; TCRdb has only the in-frame clones, and not every one. The sample holds tens of thousands of clones, roughly 71% seen once. The sequencing used peripheral blood mononuclear cells (PBMCs), collected before the second cycle of nivolumab. Receptors originate from a human donor with classical Hodgkin lymphoma. The CDR3 runs from the conserved cysteine through the conserved F or W. The D gene is left open where the match is weak. Part of the rows lack a size; the others show once, few, many or a class for expanded clones.

TRBV7-2,TRBJ2-7,NA,NA,CASSLQDGSSYEQYF,TGTGCCAGCAGCTTACAGGACGGGAGCTCCTACGAGCAGTACTTC
TRBV19,TRBJ1-2,TRBD1,once,CASRGQGSSGYTF,TGTGCCAGTAGGGGACAGGGTAGTTCTGGCTACACCTTC
TRBV5-5,TRBJ1-1,TRBD1,NA,CASSFQGVNTEAFF,TGTGCCAGCAGCTTCCAGGGGGTGAACACTGAAGCTTTCTTT
TRBV19,TRBJ2-4,TRBD1,NA,CASSIWPSFGQGAGNIQYF,TGTGCCAGTAGTATATGGCCCTCTTTTGGACAGGGGGCGGGAAACATTCAGTACTTC
TRBV7-9,TRBJ2-7,NA,once,CASSRTRLYEQYF,TGTGCCAGCAGCCGTACAAGGCTCTACGAGCAGTACTTC
TRBV19,TRBJ1-2,NA,once,CASSTLGEANGYTF,TGTGCCAGTAGTACCCTAGGGGAAGCTAATGGCTACACCTTC
TRBV6-5,TRBJ1-5,NA,NA,CASSLTGNPNQPQHF,TGTGCCAGCAGCCTTACAGGGAACCCCAATCAGCCCCAGCATTTT
TRBV7-9,TRBJ2-3,NA,many,CASSLALASTDTQYF,TGTGCCAGCAGCTTAGCACTTGCTAGCACAGATACGCAGTATTTT
TRBV4-3,TRBJ2-7,TRBD2,NA,CASSQGPSGSYEQYF,TGCGCCAGCAGCCAAGGTCCTAGCGGGAGCTACGAGCAGTACTTC
TRBV5-6,TRBJ1-6,NA,NA,CASSTGDSPLHF,TGTGCCAGCAGCACCGGGGATTCACCCCTCCACTTT
TRBV28,TRBJ1-2,NA,NA,CASTGGRDYGYTF,TGTGCCAGCACCGGGGGGCGCGACTATGGCTACACCTTC
TRBV5-6,TRBJ2-4,NA,NA,CASSSVGKGKNIQYF,TGTGCCAGCAGCTCTGTGGGCAAGGGCAAAAACATTCAGTACTTC
TRBV5-6,TRBJ1-2,NA,NA,CASSPFRINYGYTF,TGTGCCAGCAGCCCCTTCCGAATAAACTATGGCTACACCTTC
TRBV28,TRBJ2-7,TRBD1,NA,CASRLGTVSYEQYF,TGTGCCAGCAGATTAGGGACAGTCTCCTACGAGCAGTACTTC
TRBV28,TRBJ1-1,TRBD1,NA,CASIAGGEAFF,TGTGCCAGCATCGCAGGGGGAGAAGCTTTCTTT
TRBV5-6,TRBJ1-1,NA,NA,CASSLAHRASEAFF,TGTGCCAGCAGCTTGGCCCACAGGGCAAGTGAAGCTTTCTTT
TRBV18,TRBJ1-1,NA,NA,CASSPRASGPLNTEAFF,TGTGCCAGCTCACCGCGGGCTTCCGGGCCGCTGAACACTGAAGCTTTCTTT
TRBV29-1,TRBJ2-6,TRBD1,NA,CSVRTGVSGANVLTF,TGCAGCGTTCGGACAGGGGTTTCTGGGGCCAACGTCCTGACTTTC
TRBV11-2,TRBJ2-3,NA,few,CASSLPGVLDTQYF,TGTGCCAGCAGCTTACCTGGGGTTCTGGATACGCAGTATTTT
TRBV2,TRBJ2-2,TRBD2,NA,CASSETSGFTGELFF,TGTGCCAGCAGTGAAACTAGCGGCTTCACCGGGGAGCTGTTTTTT
TRBV7-2,TRBJ1-2,NA,few,CASSLELGVRLGGYTF,TGTGCCAGCAGCTTAGAGCTGGGGGTGAGACTGGGTGGCTACACCTTC
TRBV5-6,TRBJ1-5,NA,NA,CASSLGTASRQPQHF,TGTGCCAGCAGCCTTGGGACCGCCTCACGGCAGCCCCAGCATTTT
TRBV7-8,TRBJ2-5,NA,once,CASSFFSQLQETQYF,TGTGCCAGCAGCTTTTTTTCTCAACTCCAAGAGACCCAGTACTTC
TRBV18,TRBJ1-2,NA,NA,CASSPESSNYGYTF,TGTGCCAGCTCACCAGAGAGTTCTAACTATGGCTACACCTTC
TRBV9,TRBJ2-1,TRBD1,once,CASSAGTGFLDEQFF,TGTGCCAGCAGTGCCGGGACAGGTTTCCTAGATGAGCAGTTCTTC
TRBV28,TRBJ2-1,NA,NA,CASRGPSYNEQFF,TGTGCCAGCAGGGGCCCCTCCTACAATGAGCAGTTCTTC
TRBV5-1,TRBJ1-3,NA,NA,CASSSHPQGTGNTIYF,TGCGCCAGCAGCTCCCACCCGCAGGGTACTGGAAACACCATATATTTT
TRBV6-5,TRBJ2-3,NA,NA,CASSYSKGDTQYF,TGTGCCAGCAGTTACTCGAAGGGAGATACGCAGTATTTT
TRBV7-8,TRBJ2-2,TRBD1,NA,CASSLLYLPGQGVGTGELFF,TGTGCCAGCAGCTTATTGTACCTGCCGGGACAGGGAGTAGGTACCGGGGAGCTGTTTTTT
TRBV5-1,TRBJ2-3,TRBD1,NA,CASSVGDRETDTQYF,TGCGCCAGCAGCGTGGGGGACAGGGAGACAGATACGCAGTATTTT
TRBV21-1,TRBJ2-1,NA,NA,CASSKKKANYSYNEQFF,TGTGCCAGCAGCAAAAAAAAGGCTAATTACTCCTACAATGAGCAGTTCTTC
TRBV7-2,TRBJ1-4,TRBD1,NA,CASSLGQGNEKLFF,TGTGCCAGCAGCCTCGGACAGGGGAATGAAAAACTGTTTTTT
TRBV9,TRBJ2-2,NA,few,CASSRAAGELFF,TGTGCCAGCAGCAGGGCGGCCGGGGAGCTGTTTTTT
TRBV6-1,TRBJ1-1,TRBD1,once,CASIGTGLNTEAFF,TGTGCCAGCATTGGGACAGGTTTGAACACTGAAGCTTTCTTT
TRBV2,TRBJ1-1,TRBD1,once,CASNSPGQGWGTEAFF,TGTGCCAGCAATTCTCCGGGACAGGGCTGGGGCACTGAAGCTTTCTTT
TRBV4-1,TRBJ1-2,NA,NA,CASSSPTVSYGYTF,TGCGCCAGCAGTTCTCCGACTGTAAGCTATGGCTACACCTTC
TRBV10-3,TRBJ1-1,TRBD1,few,CAIGRQGGMDTEAFF,TGTGCCATCGGTAGACAGGGGGGTATGGACACTGAAGCTTTCTTT
TRBV6-5,TRBJ2-7,TRBD2,NA,CASSETSDEQYF,TGTGCCAGCAGCGAGACTAGCGACGAGCAGTACTTC
TRBV6-6,TRBJ2-7,TRBD2,once,CASAGENYEQYF,TGTGCCAGCGCGGGAGAAAACTACGAGCAGTACTTC
TRBV5-1,TRBJ1-3,NA,NA,CASSLEQGLTIYF,TGCGCCAGCAGCTTGGAGCAGGGGTTAACCATATATTTT
TRBV6-5,TRBJ1-6,NA,once,CASRPGAEYSPLHF,TGTGCCAGCAGACCAGGGGCGGAATATTCACCCCTCCACTTT
TRBV10-1,TRBJ2-3,NA,NA,CASSDSQGSVDTQYF,TGCGCCAGCAGTGACTCGCAGGGGTCCGTAGATACGCAGTATTTT
TRBV11-2,TRBJ2-7,TRBD2,once,CASSLGLAGDFLYF,TGTGCCAGCAGCTTAGGGCTAGCGGGAGACTTTCTGTACTTC
TRBV5-1,TRBJ1-3,NA,few,CASSLAAAAGNTIYF,TGCGCCAGCAGCTTGGCGGCAGCCGCTGGAAACACCATATATTTT
TRBV7-9,TRBJ1-6,TRBD1,NA,CASSPRQGTNSPLHF,TGTGCCAGCAGCCCCAGACAGGGAACTAATTCACCCCTCCACTTT
TRBV7-3,TRBJ2-7,TRBD2,few,CASSFTSGETYEQYF,TGTGCCAGCAGCTTTACGAGCGGGGAGACCTACGAGCAGTACTTC
TRBV7-8,TRBJ1-1,NA,many,CASSSPGMGNTEAFF,TGTGCCAGCAGCAGTCCAGGGATGGGGAACACTGAAGCTTTCTTT
TRBV19,TRBJ2-2,NA,NA,CASTLLGAGELFF,TGTGCCAGTACCCTCCTAGGGGCCGGGGAGCTGTTTTTT
TRBV27,TRBJ2-3,TRBD1,NA,CASRNDRAPDTQYF,TGTGCCAGCAGAAATGACAGGGCTCCAGATACGCAGTATTTT
TRBV11-2,TRBJ2-2,NA,NA,CASSLTGVTGTGELFF,TGTGCCAGCAGCTTAACGGGGGTGACAGGGACCGGGGAGCTGTTTTTT
TRBV6-1,TRBJ1-2,TRBD1,NA,CASSESQGTNGYTF,TGTGCCAGCAGTGAGTCACAGGGGACAAATGGCTACACCTTC
TRBV11-3,TRBJ2-5,NA,NA,CASSPRPQETQYF,TGTGCCAGCAGCCCCCGCCCCCAAGAGACCCAGTACTTC
TRBV6-1,TRBJ2-2,NA,NA,CASSVTWDRNTGELFF,TGTGCCAGCAGTGTGACCTGGGACCGGAACACCGGGGAGCTGTTTTTT
TRBV19,TRBJ1-2,NA,once,CASNRGEYGYTF,TGTGCCAGTAACCGAGGGGAATATGGCTACACCTTC
TRBV29-1,TRBJ1-2,NA,NA,CSVVQAQYGYTF,TGCAGCGTTGTACAGGCACAATATGGCTACACCTTC
TRBV10-2,TRBJ1-2,NA,NA,CASRPTANYGYTF,TGCGCCAGCAGACCGACAGCTAACTATGGCTACACCTTC
TRBV7-3,TRBJ1-2,NA,NA,CADRPHGGYGYTF,TGTGCCGACAGGCCCCACGGCGGCTATGGCTACACCTTC
TRBV28,TRBJ2-7,NA,NA,CASSSGSPYEQYF,TGTGCCAGCAGCTCGGGGTCCCCCTACGAGCAGTACTTC
TRBV19,TRBJ2-6,TRBD1,NA,CASSIDRQGASGANVLTF,TGTGCCAGTAGTATAGATCGGCAGGGGGCATCTGGGGCCAACGTCCTGACTTTC
TRBV19,TRBJ2-3,NA,once,CASSARLGASTDTQYF,TGTGCCAGTAGTGCCCGACTGGGGGCTAGCACAGATACGCAGTATTTT